These 31 T cell receptor beta chains originate from one sample sequenced in a study of Graves' ophthalmopathy and Graves' hyperthyroidism. Amplified material comprised TCR beta CDR3 regions derived from RNA transcripts. First-round RT-PCR relied on HTBI primers, and a second-round multiplex PCR came next. TCRdb re-called the multiplex PCR reads through MiXCR, storing one row per CDR3 protein. The repertoire holds hundreds of thousands of distinct CDR3 sequences, with roughly 21% as singletons. The sequenced sample consisted of peripheral blood. The origin of the receptors is a woman aged 18 to 35 with stable Graves' hyperthyroidism.

This clonotype has at least ten counts. V is TRBV9 and J is TRBJ1-6; tentative D call: TRBD1 (6 bases). V shed 0 bases and J shed 8 bases, with 18 bases lying between them. This CDR3 spans 17 amino acids. CDR1 is SGDLS and CDR2 is YYNGEE in the germline V gene. DNA for the CDR3: TGTGCCAGCAGCGTAGAGGGTGGGGGGGCCGCGGATTCACCCCTCCACTTT. Protein sequence: CASSVEGGGAADSPLHF.

In its sample, this clonotype was seen many times. This chain uses TRBV6-1 with TRBJ2-3; 12 bases are shared with TRBD1. The junction had 8 bases not matched to a gene; V was cut back by 6 bases and J by 4 bases. The CDR3 sequence is 16 residues long. Germline loops: CDR1 MNHNS, CDR2 SASEGT. The CDR3 spells CASSLEGTGGADTQYF. The CDR3 DNA sequence: TGTGCCAGCAGCCTCGAGGGGACAGGGGGCGCAGATACGCAGTATTTT.

This clonotype occurred many times. This rearrangement joins TRBV12-3 or TRBV12-4 to TRBJ2-5; 8 bases match TRBD1. Germline trimming cut 1 base from V and 5 bases from J; bases unmatched to any gene: 12. The CDR3 is 17 residues long. The CDR3 reads CASSLGADRVAKETQYF. CDR3 nucleotides: TGTGCCAGCAGTTTAGGCGCGGACAGGGTGGCGAAGGAGACCCAGTACTTC.

This clonotype was observed many times. This chain uses TRBV24-1 with TRBJ2-5; TRBD1 matches 7 bases. V dropped 3 bases and J dropped 1; count of bases not matched to a gene: 7. This CDR3 is 16 amino acids long. Germline lookup yields CDR1 KGHDR and CDR2 SFDVKD. The CDR3 reads CATSDPGRTGQETQYF. The CDR3 DNA reads as TGTGCCACCAGTGATCCGGGGCGGACAGGCCAAGAGACCCAGTACTTC.

V gene TRBV18 combines with J gene TRBJ2-5; no clear D. Germline loops: CDR1 KGHSH, CDR2 LQKENI. V lost 3 bases and J 9 bases, leaving 14 bases between the germline ends. This CDR3 contains 13 residues. The CDR3 nucleotides are TGTGCCAGCTCACCCCCCTCCCAGATTTCCCAGTACTTC. It specifies CASSPPSQISQYF.

This clonotype was picked up many times. The chain uses TRBV14 and TRBJ1-1, with 10 bases that match TRBD1. Per germline, CDR1 SGHDN and CDR2 FVKESK. V lost 5 bases and J lost 10; bases outside the gene matches: 7. The CDR3 spans 13 residues. This CDR3 is CASSSRTGGRAFF. In nucleotides, the CDR3 is TGTGCCAGCAGCTCACGGACAGGGGGGAGAGCTTTCTTT.

This rearrangement joins TRBV19 to TRBJ2-2; TRBD1 agrees at 7 bases. This CDR3 has 15 amino acids. V lost 3 bases and J lost 0; bases outside the gene matches: 1. Germline V lookup: CDR1 LNHDA, CDR2 SQIVND (reference sequence). In DNA, the CDR3 is TGTGCCAGTAGTATCGGGACAGCGAACACCGGGGAGCTGTTTTTT. Translating it yields CASSIGTANTGELFF.

The table lists this clonotype with many counts. This chain connects TRBV12-3 or TRBV12-4 to TRBJ2-5, with unresolved D. The CDR3 is 15 amino acids. Trimming took off 5 bases at V and 3 bases at J, with 16 bases between the two ends. CDR3 loop: CASSTRRKTKETQYF. Here the CDR3 DNA reads TGTGCCAGCAGTACCCGGAGAAAGACAAAAGAGACCCAGTACTTC.

In this sample, this clonotype turned up many times. The chain carries TRBV11-2 and TRBJ2-5, with 7 bases fitting TRBD2. The V and J ends lost 2 bases and 4 bases, in that order; junction bases with no gene match: 4. This CDR3 contains 14 residues. CDR1 is SGHAT, CDR2 FQNNGV, per germline. The CDR3 loop is CASSLSRESETQYF. In nucleotides, the CDR3 is TGTGCCAGCAGCTTATCGCGGGAGTCAGAGACCCAGTACTTC.

The chain combines TRBV24-1 with TRBJ1-1; no firm D call. This CDR3 comprises 13 residues. Deletions cut 0 bases from V and 1 base from J, with 2 bases between. Germline CDR1 is KGHDR and CDR2 is SFDVKD. CDR3 in amino acids: CATSDLPNTEAFF. As DNA, the CDR3 is TGTGCCACCAGTGATTTGCCGAACACTGAAGCTTTCTTT.

Turning to this clonotype: A clone one base away is much larger, so this may be a read error. The V gene is TRBV27, the J gene TRBJ2-5, with D possibly being TRBD1 (7 bases). CDR3 length: 17 amino acids. CDR1 and CDR2 from the germline V gene are MNHEY and SMNVEV (reference sequence). CDR3 amino acids: CASSSRTGGGPQGTEYF. The CDR3 nucleotides are TGTGCCAGCAGCTCGCGGACAGGCGGAGGGCCGCAGGGGACCGAGTACTTC.

This clonotype was counted at least ten times. The rearrangement uses TRBV6-2 or TRBV6-3 and TRBJ2-7, with TRBD2 identical over 8 bases. The germline V gene encodes CDR1 MNHEY and CDR2 SVGEGT. The V gene end was trimmed by 0 bases and the J gene end by 5 bases; junction bases not matched to a gene: 6. This CDR3 is 15 amino acids long. The CDR3 nucleotides are TGTGCCAGCAGTTACTCGGCGACTAGCGTCGACGAGCAGTACTTC. Protein product: CASSYSATSVDEQYF.

This clonotype occurred many times. The chain recombines TRBV20-1 with TRBJ2-5; 12 bases map to TRBD2. Germline trimming cut 2 bases from V and 4 bases from J; bases unmatched to any gene: 5. The CDR3 is made up of 15 amino acids. Germline V gives CDR1 DFQATT, CDR2 SNEGSKA (reference sequence). The CDR3 loop reads CSARSLAGGPETQYF. For the CDR3, the DNA is TGCAGTGCTAGATCCCTAGCGGGAGGGCCAGAGACCCAGTACTTC.

V gene TRBV6-5 combines with J gene TRBJ2-3; 9 bases align to TRBD2. V was clipped by 2 bases and J by 2 bases; unmatched bases: 5. The germline gives CDR1 MNHEY, CDR2 SVGAGI. The CDR3 contains 16 residues. The CDR3 sequence is CASSYTSSGTTDTQYF. For the CDR3, the DNA is TGTGCCAGCAGTTACACCTCTAGCGGGACCACAGATACGCAGTATTTT.

A note on this clonotype: Its ends do not fully match the called genes, so a read error is possible. This rearrangement joins TRBV20-1 to TRBJ1-2; 12 bases map to TRBD1. The V gene's germline CDR1 is DFQATT and CDR2 SNEGSKA (reference sequence). This CDR3 contains 17 residues. The CDR3 DNA is TGTAGTGCTAGAGACTCGGGACAGGGGGCCGTCGGTGATGGCTACAGCTTC. Encoded protein: CSARDSGQGAVGDGYSF.

This clonotype was seen more than once but under ten times. The chain is built from TRBV19 and TRBJ2-7, with a weak D call TRBD1 (6 bases). Trimming shortened V by 4 bases and J by 5 bases, and 12 bases separated the two germline ends. Per the germline V gene, CDR1 is LNHDA and CDR2 is SQIVND (reference sequence). The CDR3 sequence is 13 residues long. In DNA, the CDR3 is TGTGCCAGTAGTAGAGGACAGTTCGACGAGCAGTACTTC. It specifies CASSRGQFDEQYF.

Ten or more counts support this clonotype. The gene calls are TRBV12-3 or TRBV12-4 and TRBJ2-5; TRBD2 matches 9 bases. The CDR3 spans 17 residues. V shed 8 bases, J shed 1 base, and the junction held 14 bases outside the gene matches. The CDR3 region is CASSPTRREGTQETQYF. CDR3 sequence (DNA): TGTGCCAGCTCCCCGACTAGGCGGGAGGGTACCCAAGAGACCCAGTACTTC.

This clonotype was counted many times. This chain connects TRBV27 to TRBJ2-5, with TRBD1 matching over 7 bases. This CDR3 comprises 15 residues. Trimming at V came to 6 bases and at J to 5 bases, leaving 12 bases not matched to a gene. Per germline, CDR1 MNHEY and CDR2 SMNVEV (reference sequence). The CDR3 DNA is TGTGCCAGCAGAATTGTTAGGGGGCGAAGCGAGACCCAGTACTTC. Amino acid sequence: CASRIVRGRSETQYF.

At least ten counts were recorded for this clonotype. V usage is TRBV20-1 and J usage is TRBJ1-6, with 7 bases matching TRBD1. CDR3 length equals 13 residues. V lost 3 bases, J lost 5 bases, and 1 base stayed unmatched. The V gene's germline CDR1 is DFQATT and CDR2 SNEGSKA (reference sequence). CDR3 residues: CSASGTDNSPLHF. The CDR3 DNA reads TGCAGTGCTAGCGGGACAGATAATTCACCCCTCCACTTT.

Many counts were recorded for this clonotype. J is TRBJ2-2 and V is TRBV6-1; D perhaps matches TRBD2 (6 bases). V was cut by 5 bases and J by 1 base, with 14 bases left in between. Germline CDR1 is MNHNS and CDR2 is SASEGT. The CDR3 length is 16 residues. CDR3 loop: CASSPRVSGNTGELFF. The CDR3 DNA follows: TGTGCCAGCAGTCCCCGGGTTAGCGGGAACACCGGGGAGCTGTTTTTT.

This clonotype was seen a handful of times. The chain employs TRBV25-1 and TRBJ2-3; 9 bases are a match to TRBD2. The germline gives CDR1 MGHDK, CDR2 SYGVNS. This CDR3 comprises 15 residues. The junction had 3 bases not matched to a gene; V was cut back by 0 bases and J by 5 bases. The CDR3 is CASSEYGGGEDTQYF. The CDR3 nucleotides read TGTGCCAGCAGTGAATATGGCGGGGGGGAAGATACGCAGTATTTT.

Many counts were recorded for this clonotype. V and J are TRBV10-3 and TRBJ2-5; no definite D call. Trimming took off 7 bases at V and 6 bases at J, with 15 bases between the two ends. This CDR3 comprises 13 residues. Germline V gene sequence: CDR1 ENHRY, CDR2 SYGVKD. The DNA for the CDR3 is TGTGCCATCATGGCCCTCGGCGAAAAGACCCAGTACTTC. It codes for CAIMALGEKTQYF.

Ten or more counts support this clonotype. The rearrangement uses TRBV2 and TRBJ1-2; D unclear. The CDR3 is 14 residues long. Trimming stripped 7 bases from V and 3 bases from J, with 15 bases between. Germline CDR1 and CDR2: SNHLY and FYNNEI. Here the CDR3 DNA reads TGTGCCAGCATGGAGATAATCCGTTACTATGGCTACACCTTC. Translating it yields CASMEIIRYYGYTF.

This clonotype was counted many times. The rearrangement uses TRBV6-2 or TRBV6-3 and TRBJ2-2; D may match TRBD1 or TRBD2 (5 bases each). In germline, CDR1 is MNHEY, CDR2 SVGEGT. V lost 5 bases and J lost 2, with 9 bases in between. CDR3 size: 14 residues. CDR3 sequence (DNA): TGTGCCAGCAGTCGGGACGGAAACACCGGGGAGCTGTTTTTT. Amino acid sequence: CASSRDGNTGELFF.

This clonotype has ten or more counts. The rearrangement joins TRBV7-9 to TRBJ2-2, with D maybe TRBD1 (6 bases). Per germline, CDR1 SEHNR and CDR2 FQNEAQ (reference sequence). V was clipped by 6 bases and J by 6 bases, with 17 bases between them. This CDR3 region has 15 residues. CDR3 sequence: CASSLTGKRSGELFF. The CDR3 nucleotides read TGTGCCAGCAGTCTAACAGGGAAGCGATCCGGGGAGCTGTTTTTT.

This clonotype was recorded many times. The rearrangement links TRBV27 to TRBJ1-2; 7 positions agree with TRBD1. The V and J ends lost 3 bases and 4 bases, in that order; junction bases with no gene match: 8. CDR3 size: 15 residues. The germline CDR1 and CDR2 sequences are MNHEY and SMNVEV (reference sequence). CDR3 in DNA: TGTGCCAGCAGTTTCGAGGGGGCGACTTTCTATGGCTACACCTTC. Translated, it gives CASSFEGATFYGYTF.

This clonotype was recorded at least ten times. This sequence joins TRBV7-9 and TRBJ1-5, with D tentatively TRBD1 (6 bases). The CDR3 totals 16 residues. Germline V gene data show CDR1 as SEHNR and CDR2 as FQNEAQ (reference sequence). V lost 5 bases and J 2 bases, leaving 16 bases between the germline ends. The CDR3 coding sequence is TGTGCCAGCAGCGGTGAAACGACAGGTGGCAATCAGCCCCAGCATTTT. Translation: CASSGETTGGNQPQHF.

This clonotype was counted many times. The chain uses TRBV27 and TRBJ2-7, with D hard to call. The CDR3 length is 13 residues. Trimming cost V 3 bases and J 1 base, with 7 bases left between them. Germline V gene lookup returns CDR1 MNHEY and CDR2 SMNVEV (reference sequence). The CDR3 coding sequence is TGTGCCAGCAGTTTTAGGAGATCCTACGAGCAGTACTTC. Encoded protein: CASSFRRSYEQYF.

The chain has TRBV20-1 and TRBJ1-1; D uncertain. The V end was cut by 1 base, the J end by 1 base, with 7 bases between. Germline values: CDR1 DFQATT, CDR2 SNEGSKA (reference sequence). This CDR3 region has 13 residues. The CDR3 reads CSARVSGNTEAFF. The CDR3, as DNA: TGCAGTGCTAGAGTATCTGGGAACACTGAAGCTTTCTTT.

This clonotype has ten or more counts. V usage is TRBV27 and J usage is TRBJ2-7; D uncertain. The CDR3 has 13 amino acids. Trimming took 3 bases from V and 2 from J, leaving 8 bases between them. The germline V gene encodes CDR1 MNHEY and CDR2 SMNVEV (reference sequence). The CDR3 nucleotides read TGTGCCAGCAGTTTCTCCTCTCCCTACGAGCAGTACTTC. Its protein is CASSFSSPYEQYF.

This clonotype appeared many times. V gene TRBV2 combines with J gene TRBJ2-7, with TRBD2 identical over 10 bases. The CDR3 length is 16 residues. V lost 4 bases to trimming and J lost 4 bases; unmatched junction nucleotides: 10. Germline CDR1 reads SNHLY; CDR2 reads FYNNEI. Here the CDR3 reads CASSGGPGLALYEQYF. CDR3 nucleotide sequence: TGTGCCAGCAGTGGGGGGCCGGGACTAGCGTTATACGAGCAGTACTTC.